This T cell receptor (beta chain) originates from a study of blood T cell repertoires in COVID-19. Study-wide background: The samples span acute and convalescent COVID-19 from the United States, Italy and Spain. The cDNA or gDNA used as material had been derived from T cells, B-cell-depleted T cells, or PBMCs.

The CDR3 contains 15 residues. Germline V gives CDR1 MDHEN, CDR2 SYDVKM. The V and J ends lost 7 bases and 0 bases respectively, with 15 bases between them. The authors' processing: How many nucleated cells were present was estimated from reference gene primer amplification. TCRdb keeps only in-frame clones here, not all; method: immunoSEQ multiplex PCR. V and J calls and clone size follow that table, whereas D and trimming were derived from the DNA. The sample has about 200,000 clones, around 80% seen once. The genes are TRBV28 and TRBJ1-1; D remains ambiguous. The sequencing input was peripheral blood. This clonotype was obtained from a human donor with acute or convalescent COVID-19. The donor label of this sample is uncertain. CDR3 in DNA: TGTGCCAGCACCCTTACGCGGGGTATGAACACTGAAGCTTTCTTT. Its protein is CASTLTRGMNTEAFF.